The entry below describes one TCR beta chain. The sample belongs to a study of Ad26.COV2.S vaccination and SARS-CoV-2 variants. Using immunoSEQ multiplex PCR, the repertoire was profiled, and TCRdb retains in-frame clones only, with some absent. The sample lists hundreds of thousands of clones, 80% to 90% occurring once. The treatment is: roughly 19 received Ad26.COV2.S at low or high dose, single or two shots; about 5 received placebo; per-sample allocation not given. Samples analyzed were those drawn on day 63 after the first vaccine or placebo injection. Germline-derived CDR1 and CDR2 are SGHTS and YDEGEE. V dropped 7 bases and J dropped 5 bases, with 4 bases sitting between them. The CDR3 loop spans 10 amino acids.

The rearrangement joins TRBV5-8 to TRBJ1-5; unclear D gene. Here the sequenced sample was peripheral blood, taken in a trial of Ad26.COV2.S vaccine versus placebo. The receptor was isolated from a person between 18 and 60 years old who received the Ad26.COV2.S COVID-19 vaccine or a placebo. Written as DNA, the CDR3 is TGTGCCAGCGGGGATCAGCCCCAGCATTTT. Amino acid sequence: CASGDQPQHF.